This is a list of T cell receptor beta chains from one sample in a study of shared clonotypes between healthy human individuals. Clones were sequenced by immunoSEQ multiplex PCR, and TCRdb holds only the in-frame ones, with some missing. In the table there are about 1 million clones, 70% to 80% of which are singletons. The sequencing sample was made of memory CD4+ T cells sorted from blood. The receptors stem from a man aged 18 to 30 in good health. Both conserved end residues are part of each CDR3. A D gene is named only where the DNA matches it firmly. Size is omitted from some rows. Given values are once, few, many or a class for expanded clones.

v_call	j_call	d_call	clone_size	cdr3_nt	cdr3_aa
TRBV28	TRBJ2-7	.	many	TGTGCCAGCAGCCGTCAGATTCTCCTCGAGCAGTACTTC	CASSRQILLEQYF
TRBV4-2	TRBJ2-2	TRBD1	many	TGTGCCAGCAGCCGCCACAGGGGGGAGATCGGGGAGCTGTTTTTT	CASSRHRGEIGELFF
TRBV29-1	TRBJ2-3	TRBD2	.	TGCAGCGTTAGGACGGGAGGTACGCAGTATTTT	CSVRTGGTQYF
TRBV19	TRBJ1-1	.	once	TGTGCCAGTAGTATAAATAGAGGGACTGAAGCTTTCTTT	CASSINRGTEAFF
TRBV5-5	TRBJ2-5	TRBD1	.	TGTGCCAGCAGCTTGAACAGGGGAAGGGAGACCCAGTACTTC	CASSLNRGRETQYF
TRBV19	TRBJ2-3	.	.	TGTGCCAGTAAAGGCAGGATCACAGATACGCAGTATTTT	CASKGRITDTQYF
TRBV6-1	TRBJ1-1	TRBD1	.	TGTGCCAGCAGTAGAGACAGGGGGTACGCTGAAGCTTTCTTT	CASSRDRGYAEAFF
TRBV5-8	TRBJ2-5	TRBD1	.	TGTGCCAGCAGCTTTAGGGGGCCTGGAGGAGAGACCCAGTACTTC	CASSFRGPGGETQYF
TRBV9	TRBJ1-1	.	.	TGTGCCAGCAGCTCGCAGGGAAGAATGAACACTGAAGCTTTCTTT	CASSSQGRMNTEAFF
TRBV18	TRBJ2-7	TRBD1	.	TGTGCCAGCTCACCGATACAGGGGGTCAACGAGCAGTACTTC	CASSPIQGVNEQYF
TRBV30	TRBJ2-7	.	few	TGTGCCTGGGCGGGCCAGCGCGAGCAGTACTTC	CAWAGQREQYF
TRBV4-1	TRBJ2-3	.	once	TGCGCCAGCAGCCAACCCCCGGGCGGGAGCACAGATACGCAGTATTTT	CASSQPPGGSTDTQYF
TRBV11-3	TRBJ2-3	TRBD2	once	TGTGCCAGCAGCGCCAGCGGGGGGCCCACAGATACGCAGTATTTT	CASSASGGPTDTQYF
TRBV5-1	TRBJ2-1	.	.	TGCGCCAGCAGCTTGGCCGCGGGACAGACATACAATGAGCAGTTCTTC	CASSLAAGQTYNEQFF
TRBV28	TRBJ1-1	.	.	TGTGCCAGCAGTTTATTTACGCAGGGAAACACTGAAGCTTTCTTT	CASSLFTQGNTEAFF
TRBV7-2	TRBJ2-3	.	.	TGTGCCAGCAGTCTTACTAGCAGGGGCACAGATACGCAGTATTTT	CASSLTSRGTDTQYF
TRBV12-5	TRBJ2-5	.	.	TGTGCTAGTGGCCTCGAGACAGGTCAAGAGACCCAGTACTTC	CASGLETGQETQYF
TRBV5-1	TRBJ1-3	.	many	TGCGCCAGCAGTACGAACACCATATATTTT	CASSTNTIYF
TRBV2	TRBJ1-2	TRBD1	.	TGTGCCAGCGGGGACAGGTTCTATGGCTACACCTTC	CASGDRFYGYTF
TRBV4-1	TRBJ2-3	TRBD2	.	TGCGCCAGCAGCGAAATGATAGCGGGAGGGATGAATACGCAGTATTTT	CASSEMIAGGMNTQYF
TRBV2	TRBJ2-5	.	.	TGTGCCAGCAGCGGGGAGCGGCAAGAGACCCAGTACTTC	CASSGERQETQYF
TRBV10-3	TRBJ2-7	TRBD2	many	TGTGCCACCGAGCGGGGGGAAAGCTACGAGCAGTACTTC	CATERGESYEQYF
TRBV7-6	TRBJ2-7	TRBD2	.	TGTGCCAGCAGCTTGTCTACGGGGAGGGTCGACGAGCAGTACTTC	CASSLSTGRVDEQYF